This T cell receptor beta chain was identified during a study of shared clonotypes between healthy human individuals. All donors were healthy HIV-negative adults lacking recent acute infections or vaccinations. Repertoires were generated with immunoSEQ multiplex PCR, while TCRdb's copy carries only in-frame clones and drops some. Of some 500,000 clones in the sample, about 96% were seen once. This CDR3 is 13 amino acids long. Trimming pared 0 bases from V and 0 bases from J, leaving 1 base between. Germline CDR1 and CDR2: SGHRS and YFSETQ. This clone occurred a few times. Its antigen is unidentified. Other DNA sequences in this specimen translate into the identical CDR3. Study observations and caveats: It was only blood that was sampled, and tissue repertoires likely differ. When naive CD4 clonotypes were compared across a handful of donors, roughly 4.9% were shared. Enrolling few donors narrowed the genetic and exposure-history diversity that was represented.

The sequenced sample consisted of naive CD4+ T cells sorted from blood. As for subset: CD45RA+ positively selected. The chain combines TRBV5-1 with TRBJ1-5, with D hard to call. This TCR came from a woman aged 25 to 39 in good health. CDR3 nucleotides: TGCGCCAGCAGCTTGGATAGCAATCAGCCCCAGCATTTT. Translated: CASSLDSNQPQHF.